The 14 T cell receptor beta chains reported below all come from one sample, sequenced in a study of blood T cell repertoires in COVID-19. This table comes from immunoSEQ multiplex PCR, and its TCRdb copy is limited to in-frame clones, with some not included. Of some 170,000 clones detected, over 75% appear once; the ten largest clones hold around 1.2%. Sequenced material: PBMCs or T cells enriched from blood (not recorded which). These receptors all come from a human donor with acute COVID-19. The donor label of this sample is uncertain.

The CDR3 DNA reads TGTGCCAGTAATGTGGGGAGAAGTGTTTCCACACTCGGCAATCAGCCCCAGCATTTT. As protein: CASNVGRSVSTLGNQPQHF. The V gene is TRBV19, the J gene TRBJ1-5; no reliable D call. The CDR3 extends over 19 amino acids. Germline V gene lookup returns CDR1 LNHDA and CDR2 SQIVND (reference sequence). V was shortened by 7 bases and J by 2 bases, with 27 bases between the two germline ends.

This sequence joins TRBV7-9 and TRBJ1-1, with TRBD1 matching over 10 bases. There are 17 residues in the CDR3. Germline-derived CDR1 and CDR2 are SEHNR and FQNEAQ (reference sequence). V trimming: 4 bases; J trimming: 1 base; junction bases outside the gene matches: 9. In nucleotides, the CDR3 is TGTGCCAGCAGCTACGTGACAGGGGGCTGGTGGAACACTGAAGCTTTCTTT. Translation: CASSYVTGGWWNTEAFF. Full variable domain (missing parts from reference TRBV7-9 and TRBJ1-1): DTGVSQNPRHKITKRGQNVTFRCDPISEHNRLYWYRQTLGQGPEFLTYFQNEAQLEKSRLLSDRFSAERPKGSFSTLEIQRTEQGDSAMYLCASSYVTGGWWNTEAFFGQGTRLTVV.

The V and J genes are TRBV29-1 and TRBJ2-2; the D gene is possibly TRBD1 (6 bases). Trimming left V 7 bases short and J 2 bases short, with 11 bases between. CDR1 is SQVTM and CDR2 is ANQGSEA in the germline V gene. This CDR3 has 13 residues. The DNA of the CDR3 is TGCAGCGGAACAGGGACCAACACCGGGGAGCTGTTTTTT. This translates into CSGTGTNTGELFF.

The chain has TRBV20-1 and TRBJ2-2; no clear D. This CDR3 comprises 11 residues. Per germline, CDR1 DFQATT and CDR2 SNEGSKA (reference sequence). Trimming left V 5 bases short and J 4 bases short, with 5 bases between. In DNA, the CDR3 is TGCAGTGCTGGCTTCACCGGGGAGCTGTTTTTT. Translation: CSAGFTGELFF.

The rearrangement joins TRBV7-3 to TRBJ1-1, with a tentative D call TRBD1 (5 bases). The germline V gene has CDR1 SGHTA and CDR2 FQGTGA. The CDR3 has 15 residues. V shed 1 base and J shed 0 bases, with 9 bases lying between them. CDR3 protein: CASSLIRGVNTEAFF. CDR3 sequence (DNA): TGTGCCAGCAGCTTAATTCGGGGGGTGAACACTGAAGCTTTCTTT.

The CDR3 spells CAWSSGPRDTQYF. The CDR3 DNA follows: TGTGCCTGGAGTAGCGGTCCCCGGGATACGCAGTATTTT. J is TRBJ2-3 and V is TRBV30, with D possibly TRBD2 on 5 matching bases. The V end was cut by 2 bases, the J end by 6 bases, with 12 bases between. Germline CDR1 GTSNPN, CDR2 SVGIG (reference sequence). The CDR3 sequence is 13 residues long.

This chain joins TRBV7-2 and TRBJ1-6; 8 bases agree with TRBD1. Unmatched junction bases numbered 9, after V lost 4 bases and J lost 10 bases. This CDR3 spans 15 amino acids. CDR1 SGHTA and CDR2 FQGNSA come from the germline V gene. DNA for the CDR3: TGTGCCAGCAGCTGGGGACAGGAGGGGAGCTCACCCCTCCACTTT. Translation gives CASSWGQEGSSPLHF.

The gene calls are TRBV10-3 and TRBJ1-4; D is uncertain. The CDR3 is 13 amino acids. Per the germline V gene, CDR1 is ENHRY and CDR2 is SYGVKD. V lost 4 bases and J lost 0, with 3 bases in between. CDR3 in amino acids: CAISGATNEKLFF. CDR3 bases: TGTGCCATCAGTGGAGCAACTAATGAAAAACTGTTTTTT.

Written as DNA, the CDR3 is TGTGCCAGCAGCCCTCGGACAGGGGTAAAGGATGAGCAGTTCTTC. Amino acid sequence: CASSPRTGVKDEQFF. V is TRBV7-3 and J is TRBJ2-1; TRBD1 matches 9 bases. The germline CDR1 and CDR2 sequences are SGHTA and FQGTGA. CDR3 length: 15 amino acids. Trimming removed 5 bases from V and 8 bases from J; junction bases left unmatched: 10.

The chain is built from TRBV18 and TRBJ2-3; 12 nucleotides match TRBD2. The junction had 2 bases not matched to a gene; V was cut back by 4 bases and J by 0 bases. This CDR3 is 16 amino acids long. Germline V gene lookup returns CDR1 KGHSH and CDR2 LQKENI. The CDR3 DNA sequence: TGTGCCAGCTCACACGGACTAGCGGGGAGCACAGATACGCAGTATTTT. Translating it yields CASSHGLAGSTDTQYF.

This chain uses TRBV18 with TRBJ2-7; weak D call: TRBD2 (5 bases). With 0 bases removed from V and 5 bases from J, the gap between germline ends came to 14 bases. CDR1 KGHSH and CDR2 LQKENI come from the germline V gene. The length of the CDR3 is 15 residues. Written as DNA, the CDR3 is TGTGCCAGCTCACCACCAGGTGTAGGGCGGGACGAGCAGTACTTC. This encodes CASSPPGVGRDEQYF.

The chain employs TRBV5-1 and TRBJ2-7; D might be TRBD1 (5 bases). This CDR3 has 13 residues. Germline-derived CDR1 and CDR2 are SGHRS and YFSETQ. The V end was cut by 3 bases, the J end by 5 bases, with 12 bases between. The CDR3 DNA reads TGCGCCAGCAGCTCAACTGACAGCCACGAGCAGTACTTC. Its translation: CASSSTDSHEQYF.

This chain joins TRBV5-1 and TRBJ2-3; a weak D match, TRBD1 (6 bases). Germline CDR1 SGHRS, CDR2 YFSETQ. V gave up 1 base and J gave up 6 bases, with 12 bases separating them. The CDR3 sequence is 14 residues long. In nucleotides, the CDR3 is TGCGCCAGCAGCTTGAACAGGGTTGCGGATACGCAGTATTTT. Translation: CASSLNRVADTQYF. The whole variable domain, remainder taken from reference TRBV5-1 and TRBJ2-3, is KAGVTQTPRYLIKTRGQQVTLSCSPISGHRSVSWYQQTPGQGLQFLFEYFSETQRNKGNFPGRFSGRQFSNSRSEMNVSTLELGDSALYLCASSLNRVADTQYFGPGTRLTVL.

A word on this clone: The junction departs from germline at one end; a sequencing error may be responsible. J is TRBJ2-1 and V is TRBV11-3; D unclear. The germline V gene encodes CDR1 SGHNT and CDR2 YENEEA. The CDR3 contains 13 residues. CDR3 amino acids: CASSHDSDNEQFF. The CDR3 region has the DNA TGTGCCAGCAGCCACGACTCCGACAATGAGCAGTTCTTC.